This TCR beta chain was documented in a study of cytomegalovirus exposure and HLA in healthy donors. Study-level results: Through in vitro validation, three CMV-associated chains were shown to be specific for CMV antigens. An analysis that came later showed most CMV-associated TCR beta chains appearing HLA-restricted.

To note about this clone: What it binds is not known.

Use of 60 Vbeta and 13 Jbeta primers characterized the PCR. Only in-frame clones appear in the TCRdb table, and some are missing; sequencing was by immunoSEQ multiplex PCR. The listing records 120,000 to 150,000 clones. The CDR3 runs to 16 residues. Germline CDR1 is MNHEY and CDR2 is SVGAGI. The J segment lost 1 base and the V segment lost 2 bases, leaving 7 bases of the junction unmatched. The sample taken for sequencing was PBMCs. This clonotype was sampled from a woman younger than 35 in good health and CMV-seronegative. J is TRBJ2-5 and V is TRBV6-5, with 7 bases lining up with TRBD2. CDR3 region: CASSYERGGPQETQYF. The CDR3 coding sequence is TGTGCCAGCAGTTACGAGCGGGGAGGGCCCCAAGAGACCCAGTACTTC.